This is a list of T cell receptor beta chains from one sample in a study of human T cells and chemical hapten exposure. TCRdb called the RACE reads again in MiXCR, with one record for every CDR3 protein. This table holds over 150,000 distinct CDR3 sequences, about a quarter found once. The sequences come from whole blood, collected in connection with sensitization to the hapten diphenylcyclopropenone (DPC). Source of these receptors: a woman between 18 and 29 years old with alopecia areata. Some clones in this sample may be carry-over from other donors' samples. The CDR3 runs from the conserved cysteine through the conserved F or W. Fields, in order: J gene, CDR3 length, V gene, CDR3 protein.

j_call: TRBJ2-4
cdr3_length: 14
v_call: TRBV9
cdr3_aa: CASSVGGAKNIQYF

j_call: TRBJ2-3
cdr3_length: 14
v_call: TRBV7-3
cdr3_aa: CASSTSGGADTQYF

j_call: TRBJ2-5
cdr3_length: 10
v_call: TRBV20-1
cdr3_aa: CSARWDYQYF

j_call: TRBJ2-3
cdr3_length: 14
v_call: TRBV20-1
cdr3_aa: CSAQLAGRTDTQYF

j_call: TRBJ1-5
cdr3_length: 15
v_call: TRBV6-1
cdr3_aa: CASRSGTPLGQPQHF

j_call: TRBJ1-1
cdr3_length: 14
v_call: TRBV4-3
cdr3_aa: CASRSGGDSTEAFF

j_call: TRBJ1-1
cdr3_length: 13
v_call: TRBV11-1
cdr3_aa: CASSSPATVEAFF

j_call: TRBJ2-3
cdr3_length: 14
v_call: TRBV29-1
cdr3_aa: CSVEIGRGGDTQYF

j_call: TRBJ2-1
cdr3_length: 17
v_call: TRBV5-1
cdr3_aa: CASSPSPGLAQYNEQFF

j_call: TRBJ2-3
cdr3_length: 17
v_call: TRBV7-9
cdr3_aa: CASSFYAGGFSTDTQYF

j_call: TRBJ2-1
cdr3_length: 17
v_call: TRBV9
cdr3_aa: CASSVETGGLSYNEQFF

j_call: TRBJ2-5
cdr3_length: 12
v_call: TRBV5-1
cdr3_aa: CASSSLQETQYF

j_call: TRBJ1-1
cdr3_length: 16
v_call: TRBV29-1
cdr3_aa: CSVEAARSRWNTEAFF

j_call: TRBJ2-3
cdr3_length: 15
v_call: TRBV7-9
cdr3_aa: CASSPRQGETDTQYF

j_call: TRBJ1-2
cdr3_length: 14
v_call: TRBV29-1
cdr3_aa: CSADGEPRNYGYTF

j_call: TRBJ1-2
cdr3_length: 13
v_call: TRBV25-1
cdr3_aa: CASSDGNTKEYTF

j_call: TRBJ2-1
cdr3_length: 12
v_call: TRBV29-1
cdr3_aa: CSVGGGYNEQFF

j_call: TRBJ2-3
cdr3_length: 15
v_call: TRBV7-8
cdr3_aa: CASSPDRGRRDTQYF

j_call: TRBJ1-6
cdr3_length: 14
v_call: TRBV7-2
cdr3_aa: CASRPGTVNSPLHF

j_call: TRBJ2-5
cdr3_length: 11
v_call: TRBV6-2/TRBV6-3
cdr3_aa: CASQTQETQYF

j_call: TRBJ2-2
cdr3_length: 15
v_call: TRBV29-1
cdr3_aa: CSVELRNPRTGELFF

j_call: TRBJ2-3
cdr3_length: 16
v_call: TRBV11-2
cdr3_aa: CASTLSAPGPDGAQYF

j_call: TRBJ2-7
cdr3_length: 15
v_call: TRBV4-1
cdr3_aa: CASSPVGLALSEQYF

j_call: TRBJ2-5
cdr3_length: 11
v_call: TRBV29-1
cdr3_aa: CSVENRETQYF

j_call: TRBJ1-1
cdr3_length: 13
v_call: TRBV11-1
cdr3_aa: CASSLASGSQAFF

j_call: TRBJ1-1
cdr3_length: 12
v_call: TRBV11-2
cdr3_aa: CASSSTGTEAFF

j_call: TRBJ2-2
cdr3_length: 15
v_call: TRBV6-2/TRBV6-3
cdr3_aa: CASSYASGSGGELFF

j_call: TRBJ2-5
cdr3_length: 14
v_call: TRBV5-6
cdr3_aa: CASSFRTQQETQYF

j_call: TRBJ1-5
cdr3_length: 13
v_call: TRBV7-6
cdr3_aa: CASSKLAGQPQHF

j_call: TRBJ2-7
cdr3_length: 13
v_call: TRBV3-1
cdr3_aa: CAAAPGGHHEQYF

j_call: TRBJ2-5
cdr3_length: 15
v_call: TRBV5-4
cdr3_aa: CASSPAGLAGETQYF

j_call: TRBJ2-7
cdr3_length: 14
v_call: TRBV5-4
cdr3_aa: CASSLGTGGIEQYF

j_call: TRBJ2-3
cdr3_length: 17
v_call: TRBV20-1
cdr3_aa: CSARDNLRRPSTDTQYF

j_call: TRBJ2-7
cdr3_length: 12
v_call: TRBV29-1
cdr3_aa: CSVPGQGYEQYF

j_call: TRBJ2-1
cdr3_length: 15
v_call: TRBV4-1
cdr3_aa: CASSSGLVTYNEQFF

j_call: TRBJ2-3
cdr3_length: 18
v_call: TRBV5-1
cdr3_aa: CASSVYLQGDLSTDTQYF

j_call: TRBJ2-5
cdr3_length: 12
v_call: TRBV20-1
cdr3_aa: CSARGQEETQYF